The present entry profiles one TCR beta chain with its context. Its target is not known. The data originate from a study of CD8 T cells in Susac syndrome. Study-level results: Regarding the TCR sequencing and HLA analysis, the study admitted that a relatively small number of individuals were involved.

TCR beta was sequenced from blood CD8+ and CD4+ T cells. Negative isolation yielded CD8+ and CD4+ T cells; FACS enriched TEMRA cells. This CDR3 region has 16 residues. The V and J ends lost 2 bases and 4 bases respectively, with 12 bases between them. Germline loops: CDR1 LGHDT, CDR2 YNNKEL (reference sequence). The RNA, about 0.5 to 1 ug, was put through reverse transcription using random hexamers. TCRdb fed the immunoSEQ multiplex PCR reads into MiXCR, producing one record per CDR3 protein. The data contain about 100,000 distinct CDR3 sequences, roughly 96% of them singletons. The sample taken for sequencing was CD8+ T cells from PBMCs. The TCR originated in a human donor with Susac syndrome. The chain uses TRBV3-1 and TRBJ2-6; no clear D. DNA of the CDR3: TGTGCCAGCAGCCAACTTCCGGTGTCAGGGGCCAACGTCCTGACTTTC. Translated, it gives CASSQLPVSGANVLTF.